The 18 T cell receptor beta chains below were found in one sample sequenced in a study of blood T cells in healthy people across ages. A sample-barcoded 5' primer and a J-beta primer mix were used in a second PCR of about 7 to 12 cycles. TCRdb reprocessed the 5' RACE reads with MiXCR, giving one entry per CDR3 protein. Among roughly 570,000 distinct CDR3 sequences listed, 25% to 30% were seen once. The sequencing sample was made of blood. These receptors originate from a woman aged 70 to 79 in good health.

This clonotype has only a few counts. The chain uses TRBV7-9 and TRBJ1-4; D is unresolved. The germline CDR1 and CDR2 sequences are SEHNR and FQNEAQ (reference sequence). Trimming shortened V by 3 bases and J by 0 bases, and 14 bases separated the two germline ends. This CDR3 has 17 amino acids. The CDR3 DNA follows: TGTGCCAGCAGCTTCGTCTCGGGAGCCTCAACTAATGAAAAACTGTTTTTT. Translated, it gives CASSFVSGASTNEKLFF.

V is TRBV6-2 or TRBV6-3 and J is TRBJ2-7, with no clear D. Germline V lookup: CDR1 MNHEY, CDR2 SVGEGT. Trimming cost V 0 bases and J 0 bases, with 9 bases left between them. The CDR3 runs to 15 residues. The CDR3 is CASSYSLGRSYEQYF. DNA for the CDR3: TGTGCCAGCAGTTACTCGTTAGGACGCTCCTACGAGCAGTACTTC.

Only a few counts were recorded for this clonotype. The rearrangement joins TRBV5-1 to TRBJ1-1; the match to TRBD1 covers 11 bases. This CDR3 region has 14 residues. Germline CDR1 reads SGHRS; CDR2 reads YFSETQ. J was trimmed by 6 bases and V by 4 bases; bases with no gene match: 5. In DNA form, the CDR3 reads TGCGCCAGCAGCCAGGGACAGGGGGGAGCTGAAGCTTTCTTT. Its translation is CASSQGQGGAEAFF.

The chain combines TRBV20-1 with TRBJ1-1, with D hard to call. V was pared by 3 bases and J by 2 bases, with 7 bases between. The CDR3 consists of 12 residues. Per germline, CDR1 DFQATT and CDR2 SNEGSKA (reference sequence). CDR3 loop: CSASNINTEAFF. In DNA form, the CDR3 reads TGCAGTGCTAGTAATATAAACACTGAAGCTTTCTTT.

The sample holds a few counts of this clonotype. This sequence joins TRBV25-1 and TRBJ1-1; tentative D call: TRBD1 (6 bases). Germline-derived CDR1 and CDR2 are MGHDK and SYGVNS. V was pared by 8 bases and J by 7 bases, with 14 bases between. The CDR3 spans 12 residues. The chain's CDR3 is CASGDRRDEAFF. Here the CDR3 DNA reads TGTGCCAGCGGAGACAGGCGAGATGAAGCTTTCTTT.

The J gene is TRBJ2-6, the V gene TRBV27; a possible D gene is TRBD1 (6 bases). V lost 6 bases and J 2 bases, leaving 14 bases between the germline ends. This CDR3 is built from 16 residues. The germline V gene encodes CDR1 MNHEY and CDR2 SMNVEV (reference sequence). CDR3 loop: CASRTIQGTGANVLTF. CDR3 DNA: TGTGCCAGCAGGACCATACAGGGAACTGGGGCCAACGTCCTGACTTTC.

The chain recombines TRBV7-2 with TRBJ1-1; 8 bases are shared with TRBD1. The length of the CDR3 is 16 residues. J was trimmed by 0 bases and V by 5 bases; bases with no gene match: 8. The V gene's germline CDR1 is SGHTA and CDR2 FQGNSA. The CDR3 loop is CASSPRTGRVNTEAFF. The CDR3 DNA sequence: TGTGCCAGCAGCCCGCGGACAGGGAGGGTGAACACTGAAGCTTTCTTT.

This clonotype was counted many times. The chain is built from TRBV4-1 and TRBJ2-5; 7 bases agree with TRBD2. Trimming removed 0 bases from V and 5 bases from J; junction bases left unmatched: 12. This CDR3 region has 17 residues. The germline V gene encodes CDR1 MGHRA and CDR2 YSYEKL. The CDR3, as DNA: TGCGCCAGCAGCCAAGAGGACGGGGGGTCCGGAAGTGAGACCCAGTACTTC. Encoded protein: CASSQEDGGSGSETQYF.

The chain joins TRBV4-1 to TRBJ2-5, with D possibly being TRBD1 (5 bases). Trimming left V 1 base short and J 4 bases short, with 13 bases between. The CDR3 runs to 15 residues. The germline gives CDR1 MGHRA, CDR2 YSYEKL. The CDR3 loop reads CASSQGGRDGETQYF. CDR3 nucleotide sequence: TGCGCCAGCAGCCAAGGGGGCAGGGATGGAGAGACCCAGTACTTC.

This chain links TRBV7-2 with TRBJ1-1; D is uncertain. The CDR3 consists of 14 residues. Germline CDR1 reads SGHTA; CDR2 reads FQGNSA. The V gene lost 2 bases and the J gene lost 1 base, with 8 bases spanning the gap. The CDR3 DNA follows: TGTGCCAGCAGCTTAACGGTGGGGAACACTGAAGCTTTCTTT. This encodes CASSLTVGNTEAFF.

This clonotype has at least ten counts. The chain uses TRBV2 and TRBJ2-4, with D tentatively TRBD1 (6 bases). Trimming stripped 6 bases from V and 6 bases from J, with 15 bases between. This CDR3 has 14 residues. Germline V lookup: CDR1 SNHLY, CDR2 FYNNEI. CDR3 residues: CASSAQGGGNIQYF. CDR3 nucleotide sequence: TGTGCCAGCAGCGCACAGGGTGGGGGAAACATTCAGTACTTC.

This clonotype was detected many times. V and J are TRBV2 and TRBJ2-7; 9 bases line up with TRBD1. The CDR3 spans 14 residues. The V gene's germline CDR1 is SNHLY and CDR2 FYNNEI. Losses at the gene ends were 6 bases for V and 0 bases for J; bases not matched to a gene: 3. The DNA of the CDR3 is TGTGCCAGCAGGGGACAGGGTTCCTCCTACGAGCAGTACTTC. Amino acid sequence: CASRGQGSSYEQYF.

This clonotype was observed a handful of times. V gene TRBV20-1 combines with J gene TRBJ1-2, with D perhaps matching TRBD1 (5 bases). CDR1 is DFQATT and CDR2 is SNEGSKA in the germline V gene (reference sequence). The V end lost 1 base, the J end lost 5 bases, and 11 bases lay between the germline ends. The CDR3 is 13 amino acids. The CDR3 loop is CSARVGRKYGYTF. As DNA, the CDR3 is TGCAGTGCTAGAGTGGGGCGGAAATATGGCTACACCTTC.

The chain employs TRBV29-1 and TRBJ1-2; D call uncertain. Trimming shortened V by 6 bases and J by 8 bases, and 10 bases separated the two germline ends. Germline CDR1 reads SQVTM; CDR2 reads ANQGSEA. This CDR3 contains 10 residues. The CDR3 bases are TGCAGCGTCGACATCGCGGGCTACACCTTC. Amino acid sequence: CSVDIAGYTF.

This clonotype was detected only once. The CDR3 DNA reads TGCAGCGCATTGCCCGGTGACTACAATGAGCAGTTCTTC. Translation gives CSALPGDYNEQFF. The rearrangement links TRBV29-1 to TRBJ2-1; D is ambiguous. Per germline, CDR1 SQVTM and CDR2 ANQGSEA. The CDR3 is 13 residues long. Trimming removed 7 bases at V and 3 bases at J, with 13 bases between.

In nucleotides, the CDR3 is TGTGCCAGTCAGCTCCGGGGGCCTGAAGCTTTCTTT. It codes for CASQLRGPEAFF. The chain couples TRBV6-1 to TRBJ1-1; the D gene is possibly TRBD1 (6 bases). Germline loops: CDR1 MNHNS, CDR2 SASEGT. This CDR3 is 12 amino acids long. Trimming left V 9 bases short and J 6 bases short, with 14 bases between.

The chain links TRBV10-3 to TRBJ1-2, with D possibly being TRBD1 (5 bases). CDR1 ENHRY and CDR2 SYGVKD come from the germline V gene. The V end lost 6 bases, the J end lost 3 bases, and 8 bases lay between the germline ends. CDR3 size: 12 residues. For the CDR3, the DNA is TGTGCCATCAGGGGGACGGACTATGGCTACACCTTC. Protein product: CAIRGTDYGYTF.

This clonotype has only a few counts. The chain couples TRBV5-1 to TRBJ1-3, with unresolved D. The CDR3 is 16 residues long. The ends were cut back, 0 bases at V and 0 bases at J, with 10 bases in the middle. Germline assignment: CDR1 SGHRS and CDR2 YFSETQ. The CDR3 is CASSLGVSGSGNTIYF. CDR3 coding DNA: TGCGCCAGCAGCTTGGGGGTTTCCGGCTCTGGAAACACCATATATTTT.